This is a list of T cell receptor beta chains from one sample in a study of CD8+CD57+ T cells in acquired aplastic anemia. Each CDR3 protein is one row after TCRdb ran MiXCR on the reads. Of 150,000 to 180,000 distinct CDR3 sequences listed, less than 60% are singletons. Sequences were obtained from sorted CD4+, CD8+, or CD8+CD57+ T cells (not recorded which) from PBMCs. These receptors were collected from a human donor with aplastic anemia. CDR3s include the opening cysteine and the closing phenylalanine or tryptophan. The order of the fields is J gene, V gene, clone size, D gene, CDR3 protein, CDR3 DNA. The D gene is left open where the match is weak. Size values are once, few and many counts, or a class for expanded clones, and some rows have none.

TRBJ2-3 TRBV13 . . CASSLLSGTRNRVGDTQYF TGTGCCAGCAGCTTACTCTCCGGGACAAGGAATCGTGTTGGAGATACGCAGTATTTT
TRBJ2-5 TRBV24-1 . TRBD2 CATSDPTSGGETQYF TGTGCCACCAGTGATCCGACTAGCGGGGGGGAGACCCAGTACTTC
TRBJ1-6 TRBV2 many . CASSDQVPYNSPLHF TGTGCCAGCAGTGACCAGGTCCCCTATAATTCACCCCTCCACTTT
TRBJ2-7 TRBV2 . TRBD1 CASTQTGTYEQYF TGTGCCAGCACTCAGACAGGGACCTACGAGCAGTACTTC
TRBJ2-7 TRBV25-1 once TRBD2 CASSLSGRADEQYF TGTGCCAGCAGCCTTAGCGGGAGGGCCGACGAGCAGTACTTC
TRBJ1-2 TRBV5-1 . . CASSLGLTDYGYTF TGCGCCAGCAGCTTGGGCCTGACAGACTATGGCTACACCTTC
TRBJ2-3 TRBV5-1 many . CASSLGGGGGDTQYF TGCGCCAGCAGCTTGGGAGGAGGAGGAGGAGATACGCAGTATTTT
TRBJ2-1 TRBV2 few TRBD2 CASERGGANEQFF TGTGCCAGCGAACGCGGGGGGGCCAATGAGCAGTTCTTC
TRBJ2-7 TRBV5-1 many TRBD1 CASSLADRDYYEQYF TGCGCCAGCAGCTTGGCAGACAGGGATTACTACGAGCAGTACTTC
TRBJ2-7 TRBV5-8 many . CASSLEGTPHEQYF TGTGCCAGCAGCTTGGAAGGGACCCCCCACGAGCAGTACTTC
TRBJ1-6 TRBV7-9 . . CAGTRGGDSPLHF TGTGCCGGCACCAGAGGCGGGGATTCACCCCTCCACTTT
TRBJ1-5 TRBV10-3 . . CAISETGPPQHF TGTGCCATCAGTGAGACAGGTCCGCCCCAGCATTTT
TRBJ2-3 TRBV10-2 . . CAISELVESGTDTQYF TGTGCCATCAGTGAATTGGTAGAGAGTGGCACAGATACGCAGTATTTT
TRBJ2-1 TRBV29-1 . . CSVWKGGNEQFF TGCAGCGTGTGGAAAGGGGGAAATGAGCAGTTCTTC
TRBJ2-1 TRBV5-1 few . CASMGGSYNEQFF TGCGCCAGCATGGGGGGCTCCTACAATGAGCAGTTCTTC
TRBJ2-7 TRBV27 many TRBD1 CASHGVGQRSYEQYF TGTGCCAGCCATGGGGTGGGACAGCGGTCCTACGAGCAGTACTTC
TRBJ1-5 TRBV7-9 . . CASSLGSLPYQPQHF TGTGCCAGCAGCTTAGGTAGCTTACCTTATCAGCCCCAGCATTTT
TRBJ2-2 TRBV7-3 few . CASSQVSGELFF TGTGCCAGCAGTCAAGTCTCCGGGGAGCTGTTTTTT
TRBJ2-3 TRBV7-9 . . CASSIDRNTQYF TGTGCCAGCAGTATCGACAGAAATACGCAGTATTTT
TRBJ2-1 TRBV24-1 once . CATSRLNEQFF TGTGCCACCAGCAGACTGAATGAGCAGTTCTTC
TRBJ2-2 TRBV10-2 . TRBD2 CASSEFQRGGWTGELFF TGCGCCAGCAGTGAATTCCAGCGGGGGGGCTGGACCGGGGAGCTGTTTTTT
TRBJ1-4 TRBV5-6 many . CASNLDNEKLFF TGTGCCAGCAATTTAGATAATGAAAAACTGTTTTTT
TRBJ2-1 TRBV29-1 many TRBD1 CSVQDRSSYNEQFF TGCAGCGTTCAGGACAGGTCATCCTACAATGAGCAGTTCTTC
TRBJ1-1 TRBV7-9 . . CASSLSGLNTGAFF TGTGCCAGCAGCTTATCCGGGTTGAACACTGGAGCTTTCTTT
TRBJ2-3 TRBV19 . . CASSKVPTDTQYF TGTGCCAGTAGTAAGGTCCCAACAGATACGCAGTATTTT
TRBJ2-7 TRBV7-2 few . CASSLEPGISYEQYF TGTGCCAGCAGCTTAGAACCAGGGATCTCCTACGAGCAGTACTTC
TRBJ2-5 TRBV4-2 few TRBD2 CASSQEAGGQETQYF TGTGCCAGCAGCCAAGAAGCGGGGGGGCAAGAGACCCAGTACTTC
TRBJ2-1 TRBV5-8 many TRBD2 CASSLVRGGPEQFF TGTGCCAGCAGCTTGGTGCGGGGGGGCCCCGAGCAGTTCTTC
TRBJ2-2 TRBV6-5 many . CASSLHRGGELFF TGTGCCAGCAGTTTACACCGGGGCGGGGAGCTGTTTTTT
TRBJ1-2 TRBV10-3 . . CAISEGGITSDYTF TGTGCCATCAGTGAGGGGGGTATAACTAGTGACTACACCTTC
TRBJ2-1 TRBV7-9 once . CACSLDVVYEQFF TGTGCCTGCAGCTTAGACGTAGTCTATGAGCAGTTCTTC
TRBJ1-1 TRBV10-3 . TRBD1 CAIQSRGQGARTEAFF TGTGCCATCCAAAGTCGGGGACAGGGGGCTCGGACTGAAGCTTTCTTT
TRBJ2-5 TRBV7-8 once . CASSHRRVGETQYF TGTGCCAGCAGCCACAGGAGGGTAGGAGAGACCCAGTACTTC
TRBJ1-4 TRBV25-1 . . CASGTAKVSTNEKLFF TGTGCCAGCGGAACTGCGAAGGTTTCAACTAATGAAAAACTGTTTTTT
TRBJ1-6 TRBV10-3 . . CAVLLGSYNSPLHF TGTGCCGTACTCTTGGGCTCCTATAATTCACCCCTCCACTTT
TRBJ2-1 TRBV7-9 many . CASSPLRTANEQFF TGTGCCAGCAGCCCACTTCGGACCGCCAATGAGCAGTTCTTC
TRBJ2-7 TRBV20-1 . . CSLEQGYGQYF TGCAGTTTAGAGCAGGGCTACGGGCAGTACTTC
TRBJ2-5 TRBV29-1 . TRBD2 CSSLVVAGRLETQYF TGCAGCTCCCTCGTTGTAGCGGGGAGGCTGGAGACCCAGTACTTC
TRBJ2-5 TRBV7-9 . TRBD2 CASSRGTSGQETQYF TGTGCCAGCAGCCGCGGGACTAGCGGACAAGAGACCCAGTACTTC
TRBJ1-6 TRBV11-2 . . CASSLEGGPRSLLHF TGTGCCAGCAGCTTAGAGGGGGGCCCTAGGTCACTCCTCCACTTT